This is a list of T cell receptor beta chains from one sample in a study of cytomegalovirus exposure and HLA in healthy donors. Here immunoSEQ multiplex PCR was the method, and the copy in TCRdb shows in-frame clones only, minus some. The data show 150,000 to 200,000 clones, 80% seen once. The sequencing input was PBMCs. The receptors derive from a woman in her fifties or sixties in good health and CMV-seropositive. CDR3s include the opening cysteine and the closing phenylalanine or tryptophan. Fields, in order: clone size, V gene, D gene, J gene, CDR3 DNA, CDR3 protein. The D gene is left open where the match is weak. Part of the rows lack a size; the others show once, few, many or a class for expanded clones.

abundance: once
v_gene: TRBV5-4
d_gene: TRBD1
j_gene: TRBJ2-1
CDR3nt: TGTGCCAGCAGCCAAGGACAGGGCAGCTCCTACAATGAGCAGTTCTTC
CDR3aa: CASSQGQGSSYNEQFF

abundance: .
v_gene: TRBV6-5
d_gene: TRBD2
j_gene: TRBJ2-1
CDR3nt: TGTGCCAGCAGTTGGACTAGCGCCCCCCACGAGCAGTTCTTC
CDR3aa: CASSWTSAPHEQFF

abundance: once
v_gene: TRBV2
d_gene: TRBD1
j_gene: TRBJ1-1
CDR3nt: TGTGCCAGCAGTGACCAGGGGGTCACGTCTGAAGCTTTCTTT
CDR3aa: CASSDQGVTSEAFF

abundance: .
v_gene: TRBV7-3
d_gene: TRBD2
j_gene: TRBJ2-1
CDR3nt: TGTGCCAGCAGCTCGCGGACTAGCGGGGGGATTACTGAGCAGTTCTTC
CDR3aa: CASSSRTSGGITEQFF

abundance: .
v_gene: TRBV7-8
d_gene: TRBD2
j_gene: TRBJ2-7
CDR3nt: TGTGCCAGCAGCTCCAATAGGGTAGCGGGAGTTAAGAAGAGCTCCTACGAGCAGTACTTC
CDR3aa: CASSSNRVAGVKKSSYEQYF

abundance: .
v_gene: TRBV4-3
d_gene: TRBD2
j_gene: TRBJ2-5
CDR3nt: TGCGCCAGCAGCCAACTGGGGATGACTAGCGGTTTCCAAGAGACCCAGTACTTC
CDR3aa: CASSQLGMTSGFQETQYF

abundance: few
v_gene: TRBV28
d_gene: TRBD1
j_gene: TRBJ1-5
CDR3nt: TGTGCCAGCAGACCGAAGACAGGGGGCCCTCAGCCCCAGCATTTT
CDR3aa: CASRPKTGGPQPQHF

abundance: .
v_gene: TRBV5-1
d_gene: TRBD2
j_gene: TRBJ2-2
CDR3nt: TGCGCCAGCAGCTCTCTAACTAGCGGGAGTACCGGGGAGCTGTTTTTT
CDR3aa: CASSSLTSGSTGELFF

abundance: few
v_gene: TRBV28
d_gene: .
j_gene: TRBJ1-2
CDR3nt: TGTGCCAGCAGTTTAACGGGAAACTATGGCTACACCTTC
CDR3aa: CASSLTGNYGYTF

abundance: .
v_gene: TRBV30
d_gene: .
j_gene: TRBJ2-2
CDR3nt: TGTGCCTGGAGTGCCTCCCTTACCGGGGAGCTGTTTTTT
CDR3aa: CAWSASLTGELFF

abundance: few
v_gene: TRBV10-3
d_gene: TRBD1
j_gene: TRBJ2-1
CDR3nt: TGTGCCATCAGGGAACAGGGGGAGGCGGACTACAATGAGCAGTTCTTC
CDR3aa: CAIREQGEADYNEQFF

abundance: few
v_gene: TRBV19
d_gene: .
j_gene: TRBJ2-6
CDR3nt: TGTGCCAGTAGTCTTCAGGGGGCCAACGTCCTGACTTTC
CDR3aa: CASSLQGANVLTF

abundance: .
v_gene: TRBV6-1
d_gene: TRBD1
j_gene: TRBJ2-7
CDR3nt: TGTGCCAGCAGTGGAAAAACAGGGGGCCCGTACGAGCAGTACTTC
CDR3aa: CASSGKTGGPYEQYF

abundance: .
v_gene: TRBV25-1
d_gene: TRBD2
j_gene: TRBJ2-1
CDR3nt: TGTGCCAGCAGTGAAAGGACTAGCGGGAGAGATGAGCAGTTCTTC
CDR3aa: CASSERTSGRDEQFF

abundance: .
v_gene: TRBV7-2
d_gene: TRBD1
j_gene: TRBJ2-7
CDR3nt: TGTGCCAGCAGCTACGAAGGACAGGGGACCGAGCAGTACTTC
CDR3aa: CASSYEGQGTEQYF

abundance: .
v_gene: TRBV30
d_gene: .
j_gene: TRBJ2-7
CDR3nt: TGTGCCTGGAGTCGCCGTGGGCAGGCCTTACCATACGAGCAGTACTTC
CDR3aa: CAWSRRGQALPYEQYF

abundance: few
v_gene: TRBV7-2
d_gene: .
j_gene: TRBJ1-1
CDR3nt: TGTGCCAGCAGCCGCAATCAGGGTTATGCGCACACTGAAGCTTTCTTT
CDR3aa: CASSRNQGYAHTEAFF

abundance: .
v_gene: TRBV5-5
d_gene: TRBD2
j_gene: TRBJ2-1
CDR3nt: TGTGCCAGCAGCTTGGAGGCTAGCGGGCACAATGAGCAGTTCTTC
CDR3aa: CASSLEASGHNEQFF

abundance: .
v_gene: TRBV7-8
d_gene: .
j_gene: TRBJ2-3
CDR3nt: TGTGCCAGCAGCTTAGGGATGGAGGGGACAGATACGCAGTATTTT
CDR3aa: CASSLGMEGTDTQYF

abundance: .
v_gene: TRBV7-2
d_gene: .
j_gene: TRBJ1-2
CDR3nt: TGTGCCACAGTCCTAGGCCCGGAATACTATGGCTACACCTTC
CDR3aa: CATVLGPEYYGYTF

abundance: few
v_gene: TRBV5-5
d_gene: .
j_gene: TRBJ2-1
CDR3nt: TGTGCCAGCAGCCCGACTAGCTCCTACAATGAGCAGTTCTTC
CDR3aa: CASSPTSSYNEQFF

abundance: .
v_gene: TRBV11-2
d_gene: TRBD1
j_gene: TRBJ1-2
CDR3nt: TGTGCCAGCAGCTCAGACAGGGTTGGCGGCTACACCTTC
CDR3aa: CASSSDRVGGYTF

abundance: once
v_gene: TRBV5-1
d_gene: TRBD1
j_gene: TRBJ1-1
CDR3nt: TGCGCCAGCAGGCTGGGACAGGGAAGTCAGGTGAAAGCTTTCTTT
CDR3aa: CASRLGQGSQVKAFF

abundance: .
v_gene: TRBV28
d_gene: .
j_gene: TRBJ1-1
CDR3nt: TGTGCCAGCAATCAACTCTTCAGGACATCGAACACTGAAGCTTTCTTT
CDR3aa: CASNQLFRTSNTEAFF

abundance: .
v_gene: TRBV27
d_gene: .
j_gene: TRBJ1-1
CDR3nt: TGTGCCAGCAGTTTACGTGTGACGACAGGAGCTTTCTTT
CDR3aa: CASSLRVTTGAFF

abundance: .
v_gene: TRBV6-1
d_gene: TRBD2
j_gene: TRBJ2-7
CDR3nt: TGTGCCAGCAAATCCCCAGCGGGGGTTTTCTACGAGCAGTACTTC
CDR3aa: CASKSPAGVFYEQYF

abundance: .
v_gene: TRBV5-4
d_gene: .
j_gene: TRBJ2-7
CDR3nt: TGTGCCAGCAGCTTTGGCGGGCGGACCTACGAGCAGTACTTC
CDR3aa: CASSFGGRTYEQYF

abundance: .
v_gene: TRBV7-9
d_gene: .
j_gene: TRBJ2-1
CDR3nt: TGTGCCAGCAGCTTAGCCCGGGGGGGACAGCGAAACAATGAGCAGTTCTTC
CDR3aa: CASSLARGGQRNNEQFF

abundance: few
v_gene: TRBV6-5
d_gene: .
j_gene: TRBJ2-2
CDR3nt: TGTGCCAGCAGTTATCTAGGAGAGGCCGGGGAGCTGTTTTTT
CDR3aa: CASSYLGEAGELFF

abundance: .
v_gene: TRBV5-1
d_gene: .
j_gene: TRBJ1-4
CDR3nt: TGCGCCAGCAGTCTAGATGCAACTAATGAAAAACTGTTTTTT
CDR3aa: CASSLDATNEKLFF

abundance: few
v_gene: TRBV28
d_gene: .
j_gene: TRBJ2-3
CDR3nt: TGTGCCAGCAGCCCGGGACTGAGCTCAGATACGCAGTATTTT
CDR3aa: CASSPGLSSDTQYF

abundance: .
v_gene: TRBV13
d_gene: TRBD1
j_gene: TRBJ2-2
CDR3nt: TGTGCCAGCAGCAATCCCGGGACAGACCACACCGGGGAGCTGTTTTTT
CDR3aa: CASSNPGTDHTGELFF

abundance: .
v_gene: TRBV28
d_gene: TRBD2
j_gene: TRBJ2-5
CDR3nt: TGTGCCAGCAGTTTCGGCGGGAGGGCCGGACAAGAGACCCAGTACTTC
CDR3aa: CASSFGGRAGQETQYF

abundance: .
v_gene: TRBV7-2
d_gene: .
j_gene: TRBJ2-6
CDR3nt: TGTGCCAGCAGCTTATCTCAGGACACCGTCCTGACTTTC
CDR3aa: CASSLSQDTVLTF

abundance: .
v_gene: TRBV7-8
d_gene: .
j_gene: TRBJ2-1
CDR3nt: TGTGCCAGCAGCTTAGCTGGAGGGGGCGCCCACAATGAGCAGTTCTTC
CDR3aa: CASSLAGGGAHNEQFF

abundance: .
v_gene: TRBV5-6
d_gene: .
j_gene: TRBJ2-5
CDR3nt: TGTGCCAGCAGCTTGCGGCCCCCGGAGGAGACCCAGTACTTC
CDR3aa: CASSLRPPEETQYF

abundance: .
v_gene: TRBV19
d_gene: TRBD1
j_gene: TRBJ1-5
CDR3nt: TGTGCCAGTAGTACCAGGGGGCTACGCAATCAGCCCCAGCATTTT
CDR3aa: CASSTRGLRNQPQHF

abundance: .
v_gene: TRBV18
d_gene: .
j_gene: TRBJ1-1
CDR3nt: TGTGCCAGCTCAGACAGCCCAAACACTGAAGCTTTCTTT
CDR3aa: CASSDSPNTEAFF

abundance: .
v_gene: TRBV7-2
d_gene: .
j_gene: TRBJ2-5
CDR3nt: TGTGCCAGCAGCTACCAGGGGTACCAAGAGACCCAGTACTTC
CDR3aa: CASSYQGYQETQYF

abundance: .
v_gene: TRBV27
d_gene: TRBD2
j_gene: TRBJ2-1
CDR3nt: TGTGCCAGCAGTTGGGGACTAGCCGATCAGGGGCAGTTCTTC
CDR3aa: CASSWGLADQGQFF

abundance: .
v_gene: TRBV14
d_gene: .
j_gene: TRBJ2-7
CDR3nt: TGTGCCAGCAGCCCCATGGCGGGCAGTCAAGCGCAGTACTTC
CDR3aa: CASSPMAGSQAQYF

abundance: .
v_gene: TRBV27
d_gene: TRBD1
j_gene: TRBJ1-5
CDR3nt: TGTGCCAGCAGCCCGGGACAGGGACCATATCAGCCCCAGCATTTT
CDR3aa: CASSPGQGPYQPQHF

abundance: .
v_gene: TRBV5-1
d_gene: .
j_gene: TRBJ1-3
CDR3nt: TGCGCCAGCAGGGGTGGGCAAAGCTCTGGAAACACCATATATTTT
CDR3aa: CASRGGQSSGNTIYF

abundance: .
v_gene: TRBV25-1
d_gene: .
j_gene: TRBJ1-2
CDR3nt: TGTGCCAGCAGTGAAGGGGACACGGCAGGCTACACCTTC
CDR3aa: CASSEGDTAGYTF

abundance: few
v_gene: TRBV5-1
d_gene: .
j_gene: TRBJ1-1
CDR3nt: TGCGCCAGCAGCCTCGGGGTCAAAGCTTTCTTT
CDR3aa: CASSLGVKAFF

abundance: .
v_gene: TRBV10-3
d_gene: .
j_gene: TRBJ2-1
CDR3nt: TGTGCCATCAGTGGGGGCGTCTCTTACAATGAGCAGTTCTTC
CDR3aa: CAISGGVSYNEQFF

abundance: .
v_gene: TRBV7-2
d_gene: TRBD1
j_gene: TRBJ1-2
CDR3nt: TGTGCCAGCAGCTTAGTTGCAGGGGGGCATGGCTACACCTTC
CDR3aa: CASSLVAGGHGYTF

abundance: .
v_gene: TRBV7-2
d_gene: .
j_gene: TRBJ2-7
CDR3nt: TGTGCCAGCAGCTTAGATACGACTGAGCAGTACTTC
CDR3aa: CASSLDTTEQYF